The clone carrying this T cell receptor (beta chain) was seen only a few times. Its antigen remains unidentified. The data are from a study of blood T cells in healthy people across ages. Study observations and caveats: Significant beta diversity loss was already apparent by age around 36, declining roughly linearly.

Using a J-beta primer mix together with a sample-barcoded 5' primer, a second PCR was run for about 6 to 12 cycles. Each TCR beta cDNA got a 12-nucleotide random molecular identifier. One entry per CDR3 protein results from TCRdb running MiXCR on the 5' RACE reads. The table has about 1.6 million distinct CDR3 sequences, 34% seen once. Sample: blood. This receptor was obtained from a woman aged 25 to 39 in good health.

This CDR3 reads CASSLTSGGRGEQFF. CDR3 sequence (DNA): TGTGCCAGCAGCTTAACTAGCGGGGGGCGTGGTGAGCAGTTCTTC. The rearrangement uses TRBV13 and TRBJ2-1, with 12 bases aligning to TRBD2. There are 15 residues in the CDR3. Germline CDR1 and CDR2: PRHDT and FYEKMQ (reference sequence). J was trimmed by 9 bases and V by 2 bases; bases with no gene match: 5.